This TCR beta chain comes out of a study of blood T cell repertoires in COVID-19. Looking at the study overall: The cDNA or gDNA used as material had been derived from T cells, B-cell-depleted T cells, or PBMCs.

As originally analysed: By means of reference gene primer amplification, nucleated cell counts were estimated. Using immunoSEQ multiplex PCR, the repertoire was profiled, and TCRdb retains in-frame clones only, with some absent. V and J calls and clone size follow that table, whereas D and trimming were derived from the DNA. The repertoire holds roughly 200,000 clones, approximately 88% seen once, with about a tenth in the top ten. CDR3 size: 15 residues. Germline V gives CDR1 KGHSH, CDR2 LQKENI. Trimming removed 4 bases at V and 6 bases at J, with 18 bases between. Participants came from under 30 US areas, aged roughly 18 to 90 years. Participants reported their clinical history, and cohort assignment relied on those reports.

J is TRBJ1-2 and V is TRBV18, with a tentative D call TRBD1 (6 bases). Sequenced input: PBMCs or T cells enriched from blood (not recorded which). This receptor was obtained from a man aged 18 to 29 with acute COVID-19. CDR3 sequence reads: CASSQQQGRGDGYTF. DNA of the CDR3: TGTGCCAGCTCACAACAACAGGGACGCGGCGATGGCTACACCTTC.